This T cell receptor beta chain was recovered during a study of blood T cell repertoires in COVID-19. For the study at large: The cDNA or gDNA used as material had been derived from T cells, B-cell-depleted T cells, or PBMCs.

V was cut by 0 bases and J by 3 bases, with 12 bases left in between. Germline CDR1 is SGHDT and CDR2 is YYEEEE. The CDR3 consists of 16 residues. Here immunoSEQ multiplex PCR was the method, and the copy in TCRdb shows in-frame clones only, minus some. The top ten clones hold 1.5% to 2% of a sample with about 290,000 clones, about 89% of them seen once. This TCR was sampled from a woman aged 40-49 years who had recovered from COVID-19. The chain combines TRBV5-6 with TRBJ2-2; D call uncertain. The specimen was PBMCs or T cells enriched from blood (not recorded which). The CDR3 sequence: CASSLAGFLDTGELFF. Here the CDR3 DNA reads TGTGCCAGCAGCTTGGCCGGGTTTTTGGACACCGGGGAGCTGTTTTTT.